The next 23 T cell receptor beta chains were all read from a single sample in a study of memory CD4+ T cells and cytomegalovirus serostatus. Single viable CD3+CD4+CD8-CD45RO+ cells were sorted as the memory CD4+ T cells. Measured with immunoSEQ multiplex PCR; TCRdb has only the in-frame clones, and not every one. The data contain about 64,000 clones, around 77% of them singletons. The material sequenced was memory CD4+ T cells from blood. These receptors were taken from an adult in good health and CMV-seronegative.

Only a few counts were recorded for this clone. The CDR3 here is CASSRRGNTEAFF. In nucleotides, the CDR3 is TGTGCCAGCAGTCGCAGGGGAAACACTGAAGCTTTCTTT. V is TRBV11-2 and J is TRBJ1-1; the D gene is possibly TRBD1 (6 bases). Per the germline V gene, CDR1 is SGHAT and CDR2 is FQNNGV. Trimming shortened V by 6 bases and J by 2 bases, and 10 bases separated the two germline ends. CDR3 size: 13 residues.

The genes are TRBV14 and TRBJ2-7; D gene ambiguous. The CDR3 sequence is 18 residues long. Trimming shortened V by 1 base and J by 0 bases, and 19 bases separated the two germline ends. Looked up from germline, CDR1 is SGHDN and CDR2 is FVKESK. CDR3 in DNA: TGTGCCAGCAGCCAAGGATTGGACGGCAGGCCTCCCTCCTACGAGCAGTACTTC. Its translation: CASSQGLDGRPPSYEQYF.

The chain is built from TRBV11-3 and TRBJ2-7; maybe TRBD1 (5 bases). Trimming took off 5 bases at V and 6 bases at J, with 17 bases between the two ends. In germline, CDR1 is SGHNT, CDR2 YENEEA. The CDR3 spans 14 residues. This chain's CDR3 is CASSPWGRPSEQYF. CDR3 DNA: TGTGCCAGCAGCCCCTGGGGCAGGCCATCCGAGCAGTACTTC.

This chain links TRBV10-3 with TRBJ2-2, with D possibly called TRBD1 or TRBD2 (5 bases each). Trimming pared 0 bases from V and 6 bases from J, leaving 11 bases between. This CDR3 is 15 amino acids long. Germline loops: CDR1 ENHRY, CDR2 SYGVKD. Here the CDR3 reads CAISESFGDAGELFF. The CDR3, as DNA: TGTGCCATCAGTGAGTCTTTTGGGGACGCCGGGGAGCTGTTTTTT.

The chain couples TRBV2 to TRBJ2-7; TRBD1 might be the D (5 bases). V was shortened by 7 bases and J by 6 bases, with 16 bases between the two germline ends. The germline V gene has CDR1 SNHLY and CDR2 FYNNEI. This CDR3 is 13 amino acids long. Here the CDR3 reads CASTPQDFGEQYF. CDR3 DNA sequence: TGTGCCAGCACCCCACAGGATTTTGGCGAGCAGTACTTC. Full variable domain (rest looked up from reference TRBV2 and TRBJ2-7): EPEVTQTPSHQVTQMGQEVILRCVPISNHLYFYWYRQILGQKVEFLVSFYNNEISEKSEIFDDQFSVERPDGSNFTLKIRSTKLEDSAMYFCASTPQDFGEQYFGPGTRLTVT.

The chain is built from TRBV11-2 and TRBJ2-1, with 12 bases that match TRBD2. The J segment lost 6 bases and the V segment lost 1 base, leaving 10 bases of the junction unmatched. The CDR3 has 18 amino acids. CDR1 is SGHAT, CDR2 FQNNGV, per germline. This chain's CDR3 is CASSLAPLAGGPRNEQFF. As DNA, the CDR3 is TGTGCCAGCAGCTTAGCCCCGCTAGCGGGAGGGCCACGCAATGAGCAGTTCTTC.

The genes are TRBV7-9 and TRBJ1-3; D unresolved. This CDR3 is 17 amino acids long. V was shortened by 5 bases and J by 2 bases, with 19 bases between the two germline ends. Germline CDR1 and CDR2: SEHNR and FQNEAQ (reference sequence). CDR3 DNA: TGTGCCAGCAGCCTCGGTGTGCGAATAGCAACTGGAAACACCATATATTTT. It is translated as CASSLGVRIATGNTIYF.

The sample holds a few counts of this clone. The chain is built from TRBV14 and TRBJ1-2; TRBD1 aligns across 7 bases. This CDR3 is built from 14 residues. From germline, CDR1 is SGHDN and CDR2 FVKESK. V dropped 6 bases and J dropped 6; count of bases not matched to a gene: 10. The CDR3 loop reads CASSPTDRVDGYTF. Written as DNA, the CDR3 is TGTGCCAGCAGTCCTACCGACAGGGTAGATGGCTACACCTTC.

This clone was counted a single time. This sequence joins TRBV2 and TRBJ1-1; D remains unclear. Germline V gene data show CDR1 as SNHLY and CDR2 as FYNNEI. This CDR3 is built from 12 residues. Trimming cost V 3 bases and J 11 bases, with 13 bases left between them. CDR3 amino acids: CASSEYTAGAFF. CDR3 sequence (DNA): TGTGCCAGCAGTGAGTACACAGCGGGGGCTTTCTTT.

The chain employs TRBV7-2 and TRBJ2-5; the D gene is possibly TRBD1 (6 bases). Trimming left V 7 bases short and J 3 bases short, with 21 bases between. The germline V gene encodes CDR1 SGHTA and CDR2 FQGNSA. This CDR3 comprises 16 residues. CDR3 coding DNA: TGTGCCAGCACCCTGATGGGGGCAATCGTCAAAGAGACCCAGTACTTC. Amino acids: CASTLMGAIVKETQYF.

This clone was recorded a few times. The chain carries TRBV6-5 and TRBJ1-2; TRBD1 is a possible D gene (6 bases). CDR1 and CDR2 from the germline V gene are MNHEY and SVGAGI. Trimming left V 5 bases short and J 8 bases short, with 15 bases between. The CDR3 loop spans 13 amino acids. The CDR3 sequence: CASSNREGGGYTF. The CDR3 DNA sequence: TGTGCCAGCAGTAATCGAGAGGGGGGCGGCTACACCTTC.

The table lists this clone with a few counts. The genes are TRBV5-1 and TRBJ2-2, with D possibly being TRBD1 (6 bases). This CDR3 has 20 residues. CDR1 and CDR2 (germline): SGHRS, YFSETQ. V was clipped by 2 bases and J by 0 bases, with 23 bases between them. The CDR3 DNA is TGCGCCAGCAGCTTAAGACAGGCCACTCCCGCGTCCCCGAACACCGGGGAGCTGTTTTTT. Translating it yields CASSLRQATPASPNTGELFF.

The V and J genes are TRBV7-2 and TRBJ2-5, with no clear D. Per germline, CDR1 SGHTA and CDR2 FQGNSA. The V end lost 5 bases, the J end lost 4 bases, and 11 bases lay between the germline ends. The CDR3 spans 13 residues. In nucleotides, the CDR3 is TGTGCCAGCAGCCCCAATGGCGGAGAGACCCAGTACTTC. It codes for CASSPNGGETQYF.

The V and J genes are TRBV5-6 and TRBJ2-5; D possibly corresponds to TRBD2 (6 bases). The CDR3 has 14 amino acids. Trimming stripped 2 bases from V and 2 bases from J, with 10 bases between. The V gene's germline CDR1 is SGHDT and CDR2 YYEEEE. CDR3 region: CASSFRAGQETQYF. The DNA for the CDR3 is TGTGCCAGCAGCTTTAGGGCGGGGCAAGAGACCCAGTACTTC. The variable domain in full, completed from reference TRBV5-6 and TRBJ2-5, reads DAGVTQSPTHLIKTRGQQVTLRCSPKSGHDTVSWYQQALGQGPQFIFQYYEEEERQRGNFPDRFSGHQFPNYSSELNVNALLLGDSALYLCASSFRAGQETQYFGPGTRLLVL.

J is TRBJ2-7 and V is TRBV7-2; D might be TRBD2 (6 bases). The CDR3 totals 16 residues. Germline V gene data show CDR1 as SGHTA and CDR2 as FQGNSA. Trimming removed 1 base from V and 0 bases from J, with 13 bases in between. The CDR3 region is CASSLVGGGTSYEQYF. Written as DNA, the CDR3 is TGTGCCAGCAGCTTAGTGGGGGGAGGAACCTCCTACGAGCAGTACTTC.

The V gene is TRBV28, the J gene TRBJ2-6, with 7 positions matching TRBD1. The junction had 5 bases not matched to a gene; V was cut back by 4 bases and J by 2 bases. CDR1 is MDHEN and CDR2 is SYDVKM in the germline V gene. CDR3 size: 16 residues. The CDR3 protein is CASSSPGQTGANVLTF. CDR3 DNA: TGTGCCAGCAGTTCCCCGGGACAGACTGGGGCCAACGTCCTGACTTTC.

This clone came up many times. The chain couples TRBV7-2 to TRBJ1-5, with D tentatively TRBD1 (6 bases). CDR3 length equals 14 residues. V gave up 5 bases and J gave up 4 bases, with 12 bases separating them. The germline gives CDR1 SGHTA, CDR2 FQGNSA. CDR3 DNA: TGTGCCAGCAGCCAAGACAGGAGTAATCAGCCCCAGCATTTT. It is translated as CASSQDRSNQPQHF.

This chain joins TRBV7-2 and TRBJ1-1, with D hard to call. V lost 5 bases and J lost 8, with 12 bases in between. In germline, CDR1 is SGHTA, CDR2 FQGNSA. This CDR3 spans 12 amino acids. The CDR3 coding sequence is TGTGCCAGCAGCCCAAGGAGATGGGAAGCTTTCTTT. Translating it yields CASSPRRWEAFF.

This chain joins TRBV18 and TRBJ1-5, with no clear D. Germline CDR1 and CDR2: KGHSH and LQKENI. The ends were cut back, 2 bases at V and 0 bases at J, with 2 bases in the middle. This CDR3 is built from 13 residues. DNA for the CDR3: TGTGCCAGCTCACCAAATAGCAATCAGCCCCAGCATTTT. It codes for CASSPNSNQPQHF. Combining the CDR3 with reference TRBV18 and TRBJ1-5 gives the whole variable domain NAGVMQNPRHLVRRRGQEARLRCSPMKGHSHVYWYRQLPEEGLKFMVYLQKENIIDESGMPKERFSAEFPKEGPSILRIQQVVRGDSAAYFCASSPNSNQPQHFGDGTRLSIL.

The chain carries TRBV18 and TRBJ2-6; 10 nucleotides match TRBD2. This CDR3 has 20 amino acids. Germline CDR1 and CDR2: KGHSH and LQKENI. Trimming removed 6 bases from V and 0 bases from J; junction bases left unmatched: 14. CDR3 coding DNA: TGTGCCAGCTCCGTCGACATAGGACTAGCGGAACCCTCTGGGGCCAACGTCCTGACTTTC. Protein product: CASSVDIGLAEPSGANVLTF.

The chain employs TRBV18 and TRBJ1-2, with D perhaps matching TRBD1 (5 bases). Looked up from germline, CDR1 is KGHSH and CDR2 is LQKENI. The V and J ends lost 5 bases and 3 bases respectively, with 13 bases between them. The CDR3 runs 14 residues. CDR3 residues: CASSSNRGDYGYTF. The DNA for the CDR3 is TGTGCCAGCTCATCCAATCGGGGGGACTATGGCTACACCTTC.

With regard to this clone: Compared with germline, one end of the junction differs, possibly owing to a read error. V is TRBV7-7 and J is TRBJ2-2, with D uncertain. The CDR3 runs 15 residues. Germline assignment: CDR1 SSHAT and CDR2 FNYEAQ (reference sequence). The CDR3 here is CASSPLRLGTGELFF. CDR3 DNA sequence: TGTGCTAGCAGCCCCCTGCGGCTGGGGACCGGGGAGCTGTTTTTT.

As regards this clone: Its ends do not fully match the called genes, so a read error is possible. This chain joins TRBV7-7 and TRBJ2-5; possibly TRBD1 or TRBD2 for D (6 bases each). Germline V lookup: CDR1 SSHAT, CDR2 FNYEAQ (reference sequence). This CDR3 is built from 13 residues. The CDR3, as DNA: TGTGCTAGCAGCTTAGGGGGATCGGGGGCCCAGTACTTC. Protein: CASSLGGSGAQYF.